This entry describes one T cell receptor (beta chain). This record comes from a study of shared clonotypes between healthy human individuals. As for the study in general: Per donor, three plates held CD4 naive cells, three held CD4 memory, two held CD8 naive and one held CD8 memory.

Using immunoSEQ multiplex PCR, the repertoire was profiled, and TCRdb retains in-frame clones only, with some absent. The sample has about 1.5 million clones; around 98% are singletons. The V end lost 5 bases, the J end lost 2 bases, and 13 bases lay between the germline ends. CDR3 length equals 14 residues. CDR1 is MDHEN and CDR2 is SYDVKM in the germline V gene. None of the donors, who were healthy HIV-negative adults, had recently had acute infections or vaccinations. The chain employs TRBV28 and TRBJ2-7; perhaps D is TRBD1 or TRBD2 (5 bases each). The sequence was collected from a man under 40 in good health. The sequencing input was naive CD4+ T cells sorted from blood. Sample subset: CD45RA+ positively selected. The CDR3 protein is CASSEGRTTYEQYF. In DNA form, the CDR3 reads TGTGCCAGCAGTGAGGGACGGACGACCTACGAGCAGTACTTC.